The T cell receptor (beta chain) described here comes from a study of blood T cell repertoires in COVID-19. Measured with immunoSEQ multiplex PCR; TCRdb has only the in-frame clones, and not every one. The sample lists about 190,000 clones; 65% to 80% were seen once. The CDR3 loop spans 14 amino acids. Germline V gene data show CDR1 as MNHEY and CDR2 as SVGAGI. J gave up 4 bases and V 5 bases, and 3 bases lay outside the gene matches. The sequence derives from a woman aged 45 to 65 with acute COVID-19. This chain links TRBV6-5 with TRBJ1-5, with 9 positions matching TRBD1. Material for sequencing was PBMCs or T cells enriched from blood (not recorded which). The CDR3 loop reads CASSTGTGNQPQHF. The DNA for the CDR3 is TGTGCCAGCAGTACCGGGACAGGGAATCAGCCCCAGCATTTT.